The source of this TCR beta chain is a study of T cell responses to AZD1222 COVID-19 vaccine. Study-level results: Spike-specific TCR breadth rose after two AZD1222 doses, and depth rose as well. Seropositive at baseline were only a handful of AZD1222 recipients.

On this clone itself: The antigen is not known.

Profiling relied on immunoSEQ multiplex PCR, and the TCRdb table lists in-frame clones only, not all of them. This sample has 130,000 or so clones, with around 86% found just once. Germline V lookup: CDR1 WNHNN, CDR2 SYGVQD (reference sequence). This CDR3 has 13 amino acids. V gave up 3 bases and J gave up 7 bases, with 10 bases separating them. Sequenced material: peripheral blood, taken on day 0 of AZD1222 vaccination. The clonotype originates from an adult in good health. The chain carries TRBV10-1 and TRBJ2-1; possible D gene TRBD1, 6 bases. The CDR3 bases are TGCGCCAGCAGTGATTCACAGGGTAATGAGCAGTTCTTC. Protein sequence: CASSDSQGNEQFF.